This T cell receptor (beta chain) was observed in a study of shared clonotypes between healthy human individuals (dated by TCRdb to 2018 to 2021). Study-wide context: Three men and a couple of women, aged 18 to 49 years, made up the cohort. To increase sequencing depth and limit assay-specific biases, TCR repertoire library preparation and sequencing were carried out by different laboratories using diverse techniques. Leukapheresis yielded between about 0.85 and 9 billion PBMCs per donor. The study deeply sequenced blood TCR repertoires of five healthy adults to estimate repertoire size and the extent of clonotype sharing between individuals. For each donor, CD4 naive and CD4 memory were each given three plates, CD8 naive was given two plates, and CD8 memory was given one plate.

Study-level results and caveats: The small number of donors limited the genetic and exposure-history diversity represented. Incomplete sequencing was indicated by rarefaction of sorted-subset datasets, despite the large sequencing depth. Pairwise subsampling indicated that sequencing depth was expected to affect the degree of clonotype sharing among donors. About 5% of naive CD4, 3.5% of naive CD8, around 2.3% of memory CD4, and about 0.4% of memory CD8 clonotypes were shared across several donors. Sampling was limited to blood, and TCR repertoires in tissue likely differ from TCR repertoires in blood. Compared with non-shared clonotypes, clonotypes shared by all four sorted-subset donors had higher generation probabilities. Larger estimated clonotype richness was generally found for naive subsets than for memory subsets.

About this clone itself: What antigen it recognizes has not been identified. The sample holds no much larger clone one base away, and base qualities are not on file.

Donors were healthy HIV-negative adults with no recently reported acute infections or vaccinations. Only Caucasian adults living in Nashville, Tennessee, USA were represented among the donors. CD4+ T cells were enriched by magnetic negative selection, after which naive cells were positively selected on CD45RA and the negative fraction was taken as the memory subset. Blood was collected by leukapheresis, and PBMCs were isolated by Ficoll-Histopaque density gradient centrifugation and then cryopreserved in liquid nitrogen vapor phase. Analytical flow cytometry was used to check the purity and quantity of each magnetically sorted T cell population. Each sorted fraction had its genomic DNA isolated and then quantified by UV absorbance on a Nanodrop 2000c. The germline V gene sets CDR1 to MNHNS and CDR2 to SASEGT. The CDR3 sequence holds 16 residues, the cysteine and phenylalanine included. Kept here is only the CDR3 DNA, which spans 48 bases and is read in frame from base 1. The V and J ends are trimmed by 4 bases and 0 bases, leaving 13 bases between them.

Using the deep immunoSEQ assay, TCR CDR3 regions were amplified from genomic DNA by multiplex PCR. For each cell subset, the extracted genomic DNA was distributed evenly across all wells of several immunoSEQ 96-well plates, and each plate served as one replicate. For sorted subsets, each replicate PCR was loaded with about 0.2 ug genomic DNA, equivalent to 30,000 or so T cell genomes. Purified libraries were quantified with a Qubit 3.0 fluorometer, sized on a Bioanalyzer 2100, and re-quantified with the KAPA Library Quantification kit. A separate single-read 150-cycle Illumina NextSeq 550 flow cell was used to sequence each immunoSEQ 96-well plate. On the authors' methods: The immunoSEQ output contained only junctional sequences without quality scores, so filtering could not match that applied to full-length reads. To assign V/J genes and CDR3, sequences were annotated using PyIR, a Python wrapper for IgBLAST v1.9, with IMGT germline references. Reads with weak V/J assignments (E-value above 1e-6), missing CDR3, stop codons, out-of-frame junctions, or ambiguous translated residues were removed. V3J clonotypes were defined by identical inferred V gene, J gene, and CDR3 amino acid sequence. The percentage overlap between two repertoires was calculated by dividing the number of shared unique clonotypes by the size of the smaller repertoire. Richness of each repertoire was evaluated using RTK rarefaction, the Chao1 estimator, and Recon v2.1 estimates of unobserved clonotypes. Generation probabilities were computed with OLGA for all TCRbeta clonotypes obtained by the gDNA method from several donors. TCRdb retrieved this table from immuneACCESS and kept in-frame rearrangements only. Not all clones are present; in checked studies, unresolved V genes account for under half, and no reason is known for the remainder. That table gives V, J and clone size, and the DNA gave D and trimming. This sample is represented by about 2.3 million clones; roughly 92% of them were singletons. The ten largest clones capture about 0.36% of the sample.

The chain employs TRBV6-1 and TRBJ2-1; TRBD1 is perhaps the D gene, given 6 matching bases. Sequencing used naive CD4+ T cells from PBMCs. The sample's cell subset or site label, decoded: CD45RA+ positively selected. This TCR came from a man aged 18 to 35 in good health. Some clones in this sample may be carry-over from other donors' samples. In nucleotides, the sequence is TGTGCCAGCAGTGGGAGGACAGCGAGCTCCTACAATGAGCAGTTCTTC. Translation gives CASSGRTASSYNEQFF.